The next 10 T cell receptor beta chains were all read from a single sample in a study of shared clonotypes between healthy human individuals. Data came from immunoSEQ multiplex PCR; TCRdb stores just in-frame clones and leaves some out. The profile covers some 450,000 clones, with roughly 80% appearing a single time and 12% taken by the ten largest. The sample was PBMCs. The receptors shown here come from a woman aged 40-49 years in good health. Some clones in this sample may be carry-over from other donors' samples.

The chain has TRBV5-1 and TRBJ2-7; 11 bases map to TRBD2. The CDR3 has 18 amino acids. Germline lookup yields CDR1 SGHRS and CDR2 YFSETQ. V gave up 7 bases and J gave up 3 bases; unmatched junction bases: 18. Here the CDR3 DNA reads TGCGCCAGCGGGCAGGGACGGCTATCTAGCGGGAGGAACTACGAGCAGTACTTC. Encoded protein: CASGQGRLSSGRNYEQYF.

This CDR3 reads CASSQTWGEGPEQFF. The CDR3 DNA reads TGTGCCAGCAGCCAAACATGGGGGGAGGGCCCTGAGCAGTTCTTC. The chain employs TRBV4-2 and TRBJ2-1, with 7 nucleotides matching TRBD2. CDR3 length: 15 amino acids. The junction had 10 bases not matched to a gene; V was cut back by 2 bases and J by 9 bases. Germline loops: CDR1 LGHNA, CDR2 YNFKEQ.

In regard to this clone: A much larger clonotype is one base distant, so this may be a read error. V gene TRBV7-9 combines with J gene TRBJ2-2, with a weak D call TRBD1 (6 bases). The V end lost 3 bases, the J end lost 1 base, and 6 bases lay between the germline ends. CDR3 length: 14 amino acids. CDR1 and CDR2 (germline): SEHNR, FQNEAQ (reference sequence). The CDR3 nucleotides read TGTGCCAGCAGCTTGGGACAGAACACCGGGGAGCTGTTTTTT. Translated, it gives CASSLGQNTGELFF.

The chain combines TRBV15 with TRBJ2-7, with 13 nucleotides matching TRBD2. The ends lost 2 bases at V and 4 bases at J; junction bases unmatched: 2. The CDR3 spans 15 residues. CDR1 and CDR2 (germline): LNHNV, YYDKDF (reference sequence). In nucleotides, the CDR3 is TGTGCCACCAGCAGATCACTAGCGGGAGGGTACGAGCAGTACTTC. It specifies CATSRSLAGGYEQYF.

The chain uses TRBV29-1 and TRBJ1-2; a possible D gene is TRBD1 (5 bases). Germline V gives CDR1 SQVTM, CDR2 ANQGSEA. V was cut by 0 bases and J by 6 bases, with 14 bases left in between. This CDR3 is 14 amino acids long. In nucleotides, the CDR3 is TGCAGCGTTGAAGATCTTGATCGCAGGGATGGCTACACCTTC. This translates into CSVEDLDRRDGYTF.

The chain is built from TRBV19 and TRBJ2-7, with a weak D call TRBD1 (6 bases). V gave up 9 bases and J gave up 0 bases, with 12 bases separating them. The CDR3 runs to 13 residues. Germline CDR1 reads LNHDA; CDR2 reads SQIVND (reference sequence). The CDR3 nucleotides are TGTGCCAGCAGTGGACAGCTCTCCTACGAGCAGTACTTC. This codes for CASSGQLSYEQYF.

Details on this clone: This likely reflects a read error, since a far larger clone is one base away. This CDR3 is also generated by other DNA sequences in the sample. The chain uses TRBV5-1 and TRBJ1-1, with 9 nucleotides matching TRBD1. The CDR3 covers 14 residues. The germline V gene encodes CDR1 SGHRS and CDR2 YFSETQ. J lost 8 bases, V lost 4 bases, and 9 bases had no gene match. In nucleotides, the CDR3 is TGCGCCAGCAGCCGGGACAGGGTGGGTAACGAAGCTTTCTTT. It is translated as CASSRDRVGNEAFF.

The CDR3 DNA reads as TGTGCCAGCAGCTTGGGTGCCAGAACCTACGAGCAGTACTTC. Protein sequence: CASSLGARTYEQYF. The rearrangement joins TRBV5-4 to TRBJ2-7; no firm D call. Trimming pared 0 bases from V and 2 bases from J, leaving 9 bases between. Germline loops: CDR1 SGHNT, CDR2 YYREEE (reference sequence). The CDR3 is 14 residues long. Combining the CDR3 with reference TRBV5-4 and TRBJ2-7 gives the whole variable domain ETGVTQSPTHLIKTRGQQVTLRCSSQSGHNTVSWYQQALGQGPQFIFQYYREEENGRGNFPPRFSGLQFPNYSSELNVNALELDDSALYLCASSLGARTYEQYFGPGTRLTVT.

The J gene is TRBJ1-5, the V gene TRBV2, with D perhaps TRBD1 (5 bases). Germline CDR1 reads SNHLY; CDR2 reads FYNNEI. The CDR3 is 12 residues long. Trimming took 7 bases from V and 4 from J, leaving 8 bases between them. The CDR3 sequence: CASTQGNQPQHF. Here the CDR3 DNA reads TGTGCCAGCACTCAGGGTAATCAGCCCCAGCATTTT.

CDR3 nucleotide sequence: TGTGCCAGCAGCTTAGAAGCGAGCCCTCTAGTCGGTGAGCAGTTCTTC. This codes for CASSLEASPLVGEQFF. The chain employs TRBV7-3 and TRBJ2-1, with unresolved D. CDR1 SGHTA and CDR2 FQGTGA come from the germline V gene. With 2 bases removed from V and 9 bases from J, the gap between germline ends came to 20 bases. The CDR3 extends over 16 amino acids.